Presented here are 21 T cell receptor beta chains from one specimen sequenced in a study of blood T cell repertoires in COVID-19. The table came from immunoSEQ multiplex PCR; TCRdb's copy has only in-frame clones and leaves some out. The top ten clones hold about 2.5% of a sample with 100,000 to 150,000 clones, around 79% of them seen once. The sequenced material came from peripheral blood. All receptors come from a man aged 50-59 years with acute or convalescent COVID-19.

The chain combines TRBV5-6 with TRBJ1-6, with 7 bases lining up with TRBD1. Per germline, CDR1 SGHDT and CDR2 YYEEEE. V dropped 3 bases and J dropped 11; count of bases not matched to a gene: 14. The CDR3 loop spans 16 amino acids. Here the CDR3 DNA reads TGTGCCAGCAGCTCAGGGGGGCGTTTTTTGTTCGCACCCCTCCACTTT. Protein: CASSSGGRFLFAPLHF.

This clone was detected once. The chain carries TRBV11-1 and TRBJ2-5; weak D call: TRBD2 (6 bases). The germline V gene has CDR1 SGHAT and CDR2 FQDESV (reference sequence). V lost 5 bases and J 3 bases, leaving 10 bases between the germline ends. The CDR3 length is 13 residues. CDR3 bases: TGTGCCAGCAGCCTTTGGGGGGAAGAGACCCAGTACTTC. It encodes CASSLWGEETQYF.

The chain couples TRBV6-5 to TRBJ1-2, with 8 bases lining up with TRBD1. J gave up 4 bases and V 2 bases, and 6 bases lay outside the gene matches. This CDR3 spans 15 amino acids. The germline V gene encodes CDR1 MNHEY and CDR2 SVGAGI. CDR3 bases: TGTGCCAGCAGTTACGGAACAGGGGGGGGCTATGGCTACACCTTC. It is translated as CASSYGTGGGYGYTF.

This clone was seen ten or more times. The CDR3 DNA reads TGTGCCAGCAGTTTCATGGGACTACAGGGACCTAACTATGGCTACACCTTC. Translated: CASSFMGLQGPNYGYTF. The J gene is TRBJ1-2, the V gene TRBV27; tentative D call: TRBD1 (6 bases). Germline CDR1 is MNHEY and CDR2 is SMNVEV (reference sequence). The CDR3 has 17 residues. Trimming cost V 3 bases and J 0 bases, with 17 bases left between them.

V and J are TRBV6-6 and TRBJ2-5, with 7 bases fitting TRBD1. This CDR3 is 14 amino acids long. Germline lookup yields CDR1 MNHNY and CDR2 SVGAGI (reference sequence). J was trimmed by 0 bases and V by 6 bases; bases with no gene match: 4. The CDR3 protein is CASSIQGYQETQYF. CDR3 bases: TGTGCCAGCAGCATACAGGGGTACCAAGAGACCCAGTACTTC.

The V and J genes are TRBV19 and TRBJ1-1, with TRBD1 as a possible D gene (5 bases). Per the germline V gene, CDR1 is LNHDA and CDR2 is SQIVND (reference sequence). The CDR3 consists of 14 residues. Trimming took off 5 bases at V and 5 bases at J, with 15 bases between the two ends. The CDR3 region has the DNA TGTGCCAGTAGTCTCGGGGGGGGTCGAACTGAAGCTTTCTTT. Amino acids: CASSLGGGRTEAFF.

The chain employs TRBV5-8 and TRBJ2-2; 13 bases map to TRBD2. V dropped 4 bases and J dropped 3; count of bases not matched to a gene: 3. The CDR3 runs 16 residues. CDR1 and CDR2 (germline): SGHTS, YDEGEE. The CDR3 DNA is TGTGCCAGCAGCGAGGGACTAGCGGGACACACCGGGGAGCTGTTTTTT. As protein: CASSEGLAGHTGELFF.

The V call is TRBV10-3, the J call TRBJ2-7; 7 bases map to TRBD2. The ends lost 5 bases at V and 0 bases at J; junction bases unmatched: 4. CDR1 and CDR2 (germline): ENHRY, SYGVKD. CDR3 size: 14 residues. As DNA, the CDR3 is TGTGCCATCAGTACGGCGGGGGACTCCTACGAGCAGTACTTC. Translating it yields CAISTAGDSYEQYF.

The chain links TRBV19 to TRBJ2-7; TRBD1 agrees at 8 bases. The V gene's germline CDR1 is LNHDA and CDR2 SQIVND (reference sequence). The CDR3 has 14 residues. V lost 7 bases, J lost 4 bases, and 9 bases stayed unmatched. This chain's CDR3 is CASILGGQAYEQYF. CDR3 DNA sequence: TGTGCCAGTATCCTGGGGGGACAGGCATACGAGCAGTACTTC. Variable domain in full (rest from reference TRBV19 and TRBJ2-7): DGGITQSPKYLFRKEGQNVTLSCEQNLNHDAMYWYRQDPGQGLRLIYYSQIVNDFQKGDIAEGYSVSREKKESFPLTVTSAQKNPTAFYLCASILGGQAYEQYFGPGTRLTVT.

The rearrangement links TRBV28 to TRBJ2-4; 9 bases fit TRBD1. V shed 2 bases, J shed 1 base, and the junction held 9 bases outside the gene matches. In germline, CDR1 is MDHEN, CDR2 SYDVKM. CDR3 length: 18 amino acids. Written as DNA, the CDR3 is TGTGCCAGCAGTTTACGTTCCTGGGACAGGGAGGCCAAAAACATTCAGTACTTC. Its translation is CASSLRSWDREAKNIQYF.

The table lists this clone with a few counts. The chain recombines TRBV7-9 with TRBJ1-4; a possible D gene is TRBD1 (5 bases). Trimming stripped 1 base from V and 6 bases from J, with 9 bases between. This CDR3 comprises 14 residues. The germline gives CDR1 SEHNR, CDR2 FQNEAQ (reference sequence). The chain's CDR3 is CASSLGGEDEKLFF. In nucleotides, the CDR3 is TGTGCCAGCAGCTTAGGGGGGGAAGATGAAAAACTGTTTTTT.

The table lists this clone with a count of one. The chain is built from TRBV12-5 and TRBJ1-3; D gene uncertain. Per the germline V gene, CDR1 is LGHNT and CDR2 is FRNRAP. Trimming took off 5 bases at V and 7 bases at J, with 18 bases between the two ends. The CDR3 extends over 15 amino acids. CDR3 residues: CASGRSDAPGNTIYF. DNA of the CDR3: TGTGCTAGTGGTCGTTCGGATGCCCCGGGGAACACCATATATTTT.

The chain recombines TRBV6-6 with TRBJ2-2, with 14 bases that match TRBD2. The CDR3 sequence is 16 residues long. Unmatched junction bases numbered 5, after V lost 5 bases and J lost 6 bases. In germline, CDR1 is MNHNY, CDR2 SVGAGI (reference sequence). The CDR3 sequence is CASSPGLAGGAGELFF. As DNA, the CDR3 is TGTGCCAGCAGTCCAGGACTAGCGGGAGGTGCCGGGGAGCTGTTTTTT.

The CDR3 here is CATSRDKGYIQPQHF. In DNA, the CDR3 is TGTGCCACCAGCAGAGATAAGGGGTATATTCAGCCCCAGCATTTT. The chain employs TRBV15 and TRBJ1-5; a possible D gene is TRBD1 (5 bases). This CDR3 contains 15 residues. V lost 0 bases and J lost 6, with 12 bases in between. Germline V gene lookup returns CDR1 LNHNV and CDR2 YYDKDF (reference sequence).

The chain has TRBV4-1 and TRBJ2-7, with a weak D call TRBD2 (6 bases). CDR3 length equals 18 residues. Germline CDR1 and CDR2: MGHRA and YSYEKL. V shed 1 base and J shed 2 bases, with 21 bases lying between them. Here the CDR3 DNA reads TGCGCCAGCAGCCAAGGCCCATTTTGGAGGGCGGAGACCTACGAGCAGTACTTC. Protein sequence: CASSQGPFWRAETYEQYF.

The chain uses TRBV5-1 and TRBJ2-5; 8 bases agree with TRBD2. The V segment lost 5 bases and the J segment 5 bases; nucleotides outside the gene matches: 8. The CDR3 covers 14 residues. Germline V gives CDR1 SGHRS, CDR2 YFSETQ. In DNA, the CDR3 is TGCGCCAGCAGTCAACGGGGGGGCACGGAGACCCAGTACTTC. This sequence encodes CASSQRGGTETQYF.

The chain has TRBV19 and TRBJ1-6; no clear D. The CDR3 spans 12 residues. Germline loops: CDR1 LNHDA, CDR2 SQIVND (reference sequence). Trimming took 3 bases from V and 10 from J, leaving 7 bases between them. The CDR3 coding sequence is TGTGCCAGTAGTATCGGAGTCTCACCCCTCCACTTT. Translation gives CASSIGVSPLHF.

The chain couples TRBV4-1 to TRBJ2-3, with D unresolved. The CDR3 extends over 13 amino acids. CDR1 is MGHRA, CDR2 YSYEKL, per germline. Trimming shortened V by 3 bases and J by 6 bases, and 10 bases separated the two germline ends. CDR3: CASSQALLDTQYF. In DNA, the CDR3 is TGCGCCAGCAGCCAGGCCTTGTTGGATACGCAGTATTTT.

The V and J genes are TRBV3-1 (or the pseudogene TRBV3-2) and TRBJ2-2, with 7 bases fitting TRBD2. The CDR3 has 15 amino acids. The V gene's germline CDR1 is LGHDT and CDR2 YNNKEL (reference sequence). Trimming removed 0 bases from V and 3 bases from J; junction bases left unmatched: 1. The DNA of the CDR3 is TGTGCCAGCAGCCAAGATCGGGGGGACACCGGGGAGCTGTTTTTT. Translating it yields CASSQDRGDTGELFF.

The chain is built from TRBV11-2 and TRBJ1-1; TRBD1 matches at 7 bases. Germline CDR1 and CDR2: SGHAT and FQNNGV. After removal of 2 bases from V and 1 base from J, the junction contained 1 base not matched to a gene. The CDR3 totals 14 residues. This chain's CDR3 is CASSLQGGNTEAFF. The CDR3 DNA is TGTGCCAGCAGCTTACAGGGGGGGAACACTGAAGCTTTCTTT.

A single count supports this clone. V gene TRBV9 combines with J gene TRBJ2-1, with D perhaps matching TRBD1 (6 bases). The CDR3 length is 15 residues. Germline V gene data show CDR1 as SGDLS and CDR2 as YYNGEE. The V end was cut by 0 bases, the J end by 6 bases, with 13 bases between. The chain's CDR3 is CASSVGGTGTNEQFF. CDR3 DNA: TGTGCCAGCAGCGTAGGGGGAACAGGGACCAATGAGCAGTTCTTC.